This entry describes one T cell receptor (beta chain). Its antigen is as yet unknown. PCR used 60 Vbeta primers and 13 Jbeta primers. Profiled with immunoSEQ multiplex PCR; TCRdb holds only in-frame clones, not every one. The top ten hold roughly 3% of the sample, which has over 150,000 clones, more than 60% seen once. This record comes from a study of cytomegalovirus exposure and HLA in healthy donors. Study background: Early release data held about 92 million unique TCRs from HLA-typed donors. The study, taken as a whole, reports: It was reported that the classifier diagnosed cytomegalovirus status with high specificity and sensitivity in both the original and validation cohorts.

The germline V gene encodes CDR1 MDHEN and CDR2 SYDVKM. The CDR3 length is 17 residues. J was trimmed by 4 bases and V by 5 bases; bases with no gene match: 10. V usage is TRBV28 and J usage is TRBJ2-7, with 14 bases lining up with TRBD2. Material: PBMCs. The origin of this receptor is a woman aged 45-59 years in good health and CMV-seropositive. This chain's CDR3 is CASSQGTSGSQRYEQYF. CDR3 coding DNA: TGTGCCAGCAGTCAGGGGACTAGCGGGAGCCAGCGATACGAGCAGTACTTC.